This TCR beta chain derives from a study of T cell changes during pregnancy in multiple sclerosis. The data were produced by immunoSEQ multiplex PCR, yet TCRdb's version contains in-frame clones alone and is incomplete. Of roughly 38,000 clones in the sample, about 90% were seen once. This material consisted of CD4+ T cells from peripheral blood mononuclear cells, taken in the second trimester of pregnancy. The sequence was collected from a female donor in good health, enrolled as a control in a pregnancy study.

The CDR3 DNA sequence: TGTGCCAGCAGCTTACCCCTCCTCAATTCACCCCTCCACTTT. Its translation is CASSLPLLNSPLHF. The chain links TRBV11-3 to TRBJ1-6; D uncertain. This CDR3 has 14 residues. Germline loops: CDR1 SGHNT, CDR2 YENEEA. V gave up 2 bases and J gave up 7 bases, with 9 bases separating them.